This T cell receptor (beta chain) was captured by sequencing in a study of a mutant IDH1 vaccine in newly diagnosed glioma. Study details: Most patients had received both radiotherapy and temozolomide, the prior options being radiotherapy, temozolomide, or both. Study-level findings and limits: Pseudoprogression seemed unrelated to changes in top peripheral T cell clonotypes. The occurrence of vaccine-induced immune responses was seen in 80% to 95% of patients.

Note on this clone: What it binds is not known.

Sample time point: week 47, end of study. Every vaccine dose comprised 300 ug of mutant IDH1 20-mer peptide plus topical imiquimod. Produced via immunoSEQ multiplex PCR; TCRdb's table is partial and in-frame only. The sample consists of about 56,000 clones, roughly four fifths of them appearing once. CDR1 and CDR2 (germline): MNHNS, SASEGT. The CDR3 is 11 amino acids. V lost 1 base and J lost 8, with 5 bases in between. The specimen comprised PBMCs, sampled from a glioma patient whose treatment included an IDH1 peptide vaccine. The rearrangement uses TRBV6-1 and TRBJ1-1; D gene unclear. This receptor was obtained from a woman aged 45 to 65 with glioma. The CDR3 region has the DNA TGTGCCAGCAGTGAAGTCGTCGAAGCTTTCTTT. Translated, it gives CASSEVVEAFF.